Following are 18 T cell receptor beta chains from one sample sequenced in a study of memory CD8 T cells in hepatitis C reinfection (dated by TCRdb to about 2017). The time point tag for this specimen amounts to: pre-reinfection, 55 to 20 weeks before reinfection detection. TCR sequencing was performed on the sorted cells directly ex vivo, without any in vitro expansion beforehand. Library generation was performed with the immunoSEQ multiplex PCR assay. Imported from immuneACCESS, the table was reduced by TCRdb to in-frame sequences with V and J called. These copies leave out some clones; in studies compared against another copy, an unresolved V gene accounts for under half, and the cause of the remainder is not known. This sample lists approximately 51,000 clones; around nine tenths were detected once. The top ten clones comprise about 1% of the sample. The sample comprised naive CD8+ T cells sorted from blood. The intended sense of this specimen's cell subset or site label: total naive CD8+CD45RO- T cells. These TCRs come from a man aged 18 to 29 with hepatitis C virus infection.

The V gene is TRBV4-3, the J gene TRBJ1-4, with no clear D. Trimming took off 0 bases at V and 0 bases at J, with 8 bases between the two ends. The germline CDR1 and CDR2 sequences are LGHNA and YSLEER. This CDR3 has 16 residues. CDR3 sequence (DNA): TGCGCCAGCAGCCAAGATTGGACTTCAACTAATGAAAAACTGTTTTTT. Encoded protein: CASSQDWTSTNEKLFF.

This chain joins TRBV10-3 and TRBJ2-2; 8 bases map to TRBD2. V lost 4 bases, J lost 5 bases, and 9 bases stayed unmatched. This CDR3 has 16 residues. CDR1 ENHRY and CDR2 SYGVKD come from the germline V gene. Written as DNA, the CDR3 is TGTGCCATCAGTGGCGAGGAACGGGAGGGGACCGGGGAGCTGTTTTTT. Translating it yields CAISGEEREGTGELFF.

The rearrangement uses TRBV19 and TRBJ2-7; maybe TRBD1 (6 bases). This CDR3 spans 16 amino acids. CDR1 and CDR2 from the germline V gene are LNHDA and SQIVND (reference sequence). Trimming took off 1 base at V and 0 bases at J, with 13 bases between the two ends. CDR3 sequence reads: CASSIVARGDSYEQYF. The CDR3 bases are TGTGCCAGTAGTATAGTGGCCAGGGGAGACTCCTACGAGCAGTACTTC. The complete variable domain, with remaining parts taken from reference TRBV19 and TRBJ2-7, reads DGGITQSPKYLFRKEGQNVTLSCEQNLNHDAMYWYRQDPGQGLRLIYYSQIVNDFQKGDIAEGYSVSREKKESFPLTVTSAQKNPTAFYLCASSIVARGDSYEQYFGPGTRLTVT.

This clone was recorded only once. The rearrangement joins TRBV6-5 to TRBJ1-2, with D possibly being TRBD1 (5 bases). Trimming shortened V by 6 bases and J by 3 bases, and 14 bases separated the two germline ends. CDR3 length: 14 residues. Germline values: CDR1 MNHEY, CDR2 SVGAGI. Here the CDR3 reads CASRTRDLDYGYTF. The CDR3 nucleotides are TGTGCCAGCAGGACCAGGGATTTGGACTATGGCTACACCTTC.

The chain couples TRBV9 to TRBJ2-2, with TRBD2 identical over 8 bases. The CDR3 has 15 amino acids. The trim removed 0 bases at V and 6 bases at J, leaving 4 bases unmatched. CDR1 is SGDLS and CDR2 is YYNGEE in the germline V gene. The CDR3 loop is CASSVGAGGAGELFF. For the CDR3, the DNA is TGTGCCAGCAGCGTAGGAGCCGGGGGGGCCGGGGAGCTGTTTTTT. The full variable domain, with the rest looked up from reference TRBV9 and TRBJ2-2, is DSGVTQTPKHLITATGQRVTLRCSPRSGDLSVYWYQQSLDQGLQFLIQYYNGEERAKGNILERFSAQQFPDLHSELNLSSLELGDSALYFCASSVGAGGAGELFFGEGSRLTVL.

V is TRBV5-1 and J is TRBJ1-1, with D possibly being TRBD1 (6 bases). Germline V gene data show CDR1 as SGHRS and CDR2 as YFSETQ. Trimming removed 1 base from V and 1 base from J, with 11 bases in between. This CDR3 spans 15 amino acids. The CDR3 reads CASSLSQGWNTEAFF. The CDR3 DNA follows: TGCGCCAGCAGCTTGTCCCAGGGGTGGAACACTGAAGCTTTCTTT.

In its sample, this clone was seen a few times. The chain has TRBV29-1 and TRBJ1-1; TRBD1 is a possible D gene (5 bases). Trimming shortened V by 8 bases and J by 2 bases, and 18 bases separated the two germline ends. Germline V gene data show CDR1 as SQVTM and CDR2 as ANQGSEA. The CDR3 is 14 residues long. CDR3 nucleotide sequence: TGCAGCTCCCTGAGTTGGACACCTAACACTGAAGCTTTCTTT. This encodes CSSLSWTPNTEAFF.

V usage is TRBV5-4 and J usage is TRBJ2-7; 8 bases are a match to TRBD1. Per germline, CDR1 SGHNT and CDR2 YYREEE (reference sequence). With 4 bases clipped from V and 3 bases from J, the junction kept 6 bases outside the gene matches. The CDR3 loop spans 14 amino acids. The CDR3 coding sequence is TGTGCCAGCAGCACCTCCGGGACAGGCTACGAGCAGTACTTC. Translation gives CASSTSGTGYEQYF.

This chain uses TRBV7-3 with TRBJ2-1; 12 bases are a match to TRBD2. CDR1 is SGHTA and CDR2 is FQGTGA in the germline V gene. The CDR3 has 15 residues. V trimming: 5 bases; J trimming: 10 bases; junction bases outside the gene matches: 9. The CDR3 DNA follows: TGTGCCAGCAGCCTAGGGACTAGCGGGCAAAACGAGCAGTTCTTC. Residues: CASSLGTSGQNEQFF.

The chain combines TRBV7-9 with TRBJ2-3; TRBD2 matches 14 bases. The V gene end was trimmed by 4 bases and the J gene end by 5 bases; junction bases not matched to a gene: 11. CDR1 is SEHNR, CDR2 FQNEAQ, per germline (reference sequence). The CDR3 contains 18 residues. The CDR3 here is CASSWGLAGEGSEDTQYF. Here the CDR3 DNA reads TGTGCCAGCAGCTGGGGACTAGCGGGAGAAGGTTCGGAAGATACGCAGTATTTT.

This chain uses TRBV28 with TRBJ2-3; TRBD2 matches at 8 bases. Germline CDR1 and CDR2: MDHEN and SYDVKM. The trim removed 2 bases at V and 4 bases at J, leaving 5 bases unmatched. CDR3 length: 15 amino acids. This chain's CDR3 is CASSLRAGVPDTQYF. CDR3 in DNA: TGTGCCAGCAGTTTAAGAGCGGGAGTGCCAGATACGCAGTATTTT.

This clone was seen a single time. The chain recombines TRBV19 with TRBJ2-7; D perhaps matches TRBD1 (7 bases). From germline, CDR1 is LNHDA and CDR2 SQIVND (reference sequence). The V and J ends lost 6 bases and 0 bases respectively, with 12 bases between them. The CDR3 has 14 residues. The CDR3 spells CASRPGGSSYEQYF. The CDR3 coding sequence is TGTGCCAGTAGACCAGGGGGGAGCTCCTACGAGCAGTACTTC.

The CDR3 nucleotides read TGCGCCAGCAGTAGGGACAGGGTTGAGACCCAGTACTTC. This sequence encodes CASSRDRVETQYF. The genes are TRBV5-1 and TRBJ2-5; 9 bases are a match to TRBD1. The CDR3 is 13 residues long. V was pared by 5 bases and J by 5 bases, with 4 bases of the junction left unmatched. Germline CDR1 is SGHRS and CDR2 is YFSETQ.

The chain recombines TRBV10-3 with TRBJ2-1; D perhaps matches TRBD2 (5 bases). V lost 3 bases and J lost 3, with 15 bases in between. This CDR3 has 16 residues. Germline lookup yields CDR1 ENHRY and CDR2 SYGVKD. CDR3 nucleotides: TGTGCCATCAGTGACCCCATAGAGGGTAGCTACAATGAGCAGTTCTTC. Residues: CAISDPIEGSYNEQFF.

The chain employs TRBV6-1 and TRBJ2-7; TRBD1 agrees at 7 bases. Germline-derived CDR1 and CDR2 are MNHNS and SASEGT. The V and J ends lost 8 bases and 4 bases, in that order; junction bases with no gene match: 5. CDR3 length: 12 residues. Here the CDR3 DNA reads TGTGCCAGCCGGGACAGCCGATACGAGCAGTACTTC. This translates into CASRDSRYEQYF.

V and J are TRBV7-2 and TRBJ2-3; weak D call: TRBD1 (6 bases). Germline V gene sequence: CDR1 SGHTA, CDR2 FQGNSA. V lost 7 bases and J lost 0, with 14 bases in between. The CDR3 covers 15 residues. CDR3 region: CASTRGVASTDTQYF. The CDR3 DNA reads TGTGCCAGCACCAGGGGTGTGGCTAGCACAGATACGCAGTATTTT. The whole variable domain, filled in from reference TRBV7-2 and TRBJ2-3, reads GAGVSQSPSNKVTEKGKDVELRCDPISGHTALYWYRQSLGQGLEFLIYFQGNSAPDKSGLPSDRFSAERTGGSVSTLTIQRTQQEDSAVYLCASTRGVASTDTQYFGPGTRLTVL.

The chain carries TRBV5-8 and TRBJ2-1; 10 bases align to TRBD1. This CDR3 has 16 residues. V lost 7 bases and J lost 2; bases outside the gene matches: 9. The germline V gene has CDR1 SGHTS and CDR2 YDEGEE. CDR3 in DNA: TGTGCCAGCCTCCGAAGGGACAGGGGCACCTACAATGAGCAGTTCTTC. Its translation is CASLRRDRGTYNEQFF.

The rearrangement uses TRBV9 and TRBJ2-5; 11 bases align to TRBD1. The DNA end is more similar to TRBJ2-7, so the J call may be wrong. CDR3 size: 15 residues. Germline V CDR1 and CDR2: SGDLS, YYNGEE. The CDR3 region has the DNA TGTGCCAGCAGCGTAGGGACAGGGGGCCTCCACGAGCAGTACTTC. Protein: CASSVGTGGLHEQYF.